These 20 T cell receptor beta chains originate from one sample sequenced in a study of blood T cell repertoires in COVID-19. TCRdb's copy holds only in-frame clones and misses some; the assay was immunoSEQ multiplex PCR. The sample holds around 58,000 clones, around 90% seen once. The source material was peripheral blood. These receptor sequences come from a woman between 55 and 75 years old with active or convalescent COVID-19.

The chain employs TRBV5-1 and TRBJ1-1, with D unclear. The CDR3 is made up of 14 amino acids. Per germline, CDR1 SGHRS and CDR2 YFSETQ. V shed 4 bases and J shed 2 bases, with 12 bases lying between them. DNA of the CDR3: TGCGCCAGCAGCACCGACAAGCCCAACACTGAAGCTTTCTTT. It specifies CASSTDKPNTEAFF.

The chain joins TRBV6-9 to TRBJ1-2, with a weak D call TRBD1 (6 bases). CDR3 length: 14 amino acids. Germline V gene lookup returns CDR1 MNHGY and CDR2 SVAAGI. V was clipped by 6 bases and J by 4 bases, with 15 bases between them. CDR3 residues: CASRTSGQFYGYTF. The CDR3 DNA is TGTGCCAGCAGGACCTCCGGACAGTTCTATGGCTACACCTTC.

The chain uses TRBV30 and TRBJ2-4; weak D call: TRBD2 (6 bases). Germline assignment: CDR1 GTSNPN and CDR2 SVGIG (reference sequence). The CDR3 is 17 residues long. Trimming removed 0 bases from V and 2 bases from J, with 17 bases in between. The CDR3 loop reads CAWSVYGLAPPKNIQYF. The CDR3 DNA reads TGTGCCTGGAGTGTATATGGCCTAGCGCCCCCCAAAAACATTCAGTACTTC.

The V call is TRBV28, the J call TRBJ1-2; D may be TRBD1 (5 bases). Trimming cost V 7 bases and J 4 bases, with 13 bases left between them. This CDR3 is built from 13 residues. CDR1 and CDR2 (germline): MDHEN, SYDVKM. Here the CDR3 DNA reads TGTGCCAGCACAAAGGGGAAGGGCTATGGCTACACCTTC. This gives the protein CASTKGKGYGYTF.

V is TRBV29-1 and J is TRBJ2-5, with 8 bases aligning to TRBD2. The CDR3 runs 14 residues. The V and J ends lost 6 bases and 5 bases, in that order; junction bases with no gene match: 11. Germline V lookup: CDR1 SQVTM, CDR2 ANQGSEA. As DNA, the CDR3 is TGCAGCGTCACTCCGGGACTAGGGCTCGAGACCCAGTACTTC. Its translation is CSVTPGLGLETQYF.

The CDR3, as DNA: TGTGCCAGCAGTGAGCCCCAGGGGACGAACACTGAAGCTTTCTTT. Protein sequence: CASSEPQGTNTEAFF. This chain connects TRBV25-1 to TRBJ1-1; D is possibly TRBD1 (6 bases). Germline loops: CDR1 MGHDK, CDR2 SYGVNS. V was clipped by 3 bases and J by 1 base, with 12 bases between them. CDR3 size: 15 residues.

The chain combines TRBV7-9 with TRBJ1-6; 7 positions match TRBD1. The CDR3 has 15 residues. The germline V gene encodes CDR1 SEHNR and CDR2 FQNEAQ (reference sequence). J was trimmed by 9 bases and V by 6 bases; bases with no gene match: 11. CDR3 loop: CASRPDRVKSSPLHF. CDR3 nucleotides: TGTGCCAGCAGACCCGACAGGGTAAAGAGTTCACCCCTCCACTTT.

This sequence joins TRBV6-6 and TRBJ1-2, with 10 bases identical to TRBD1. CDR1 is MNHNY and CDR2 is SVGAGI in the germline V gene (reference sequence). This CDR3 has 14 amino acids. Trimming took 0 bases from V and 6 from J; bases not matched to a gene: 1. Here the CDR3 reads CASSYSTGGDGYTF. The CDR3 DNA reads TGTGCCAGCAGTTACTCGACAGGGGGCGATGGCTACACCTTC.

The rearrangement joins TRBV19 to TRBJ1-1; 8 nucleotides align to TRBD1. Germline CDR1 LNHDA, CDR2 SQIVND (reference sequence). The CDR3 sequence is 14 residues long. Germline trimming cut 9 bases from V and 6 bases from J; bases unmatched to any gene: 12. DNA for the CDR3: TGTGCCAGCGACGGGGGCAGGGGGCGCCCTGAAGCTTTCTTT. It encodes CASDGGRGRPEAFF.

This chain joins TRBV6-5 and TRBJ2-7; no reliable D call. Trimming took 2 bases from V and 0 from J, leaving 8 bases between them. The CDR3 covers 14 residues. The V gene's germline CDR1 is MNHEY and CDR2 SVGAGI. CDR3 region: CASSYRLSSYEQYF. In DNA, the CDR3 is TGTGCCAGCAGTTACCGACTGAGCTCCTACGAGCAGTACTTC.

The chain combines TRBV30 with TRBJ1-6; TRBD1 matches 7 bases. Germline V gene data show CDR1 as GTSNPN and CDR2 as SVGIG (reference sequence). The CDR3 is 13 residues long. The J segment lost 4 bases and the V segment lost 5 bases, leaving 2 bases of the junction unmatched. The CDR3 spells CAWEGQYNSPLHF. Here the CDR3 DNA reads TGTGCCTGGGAGGGACAGTATAATTCACCCCTCCACTTT.

V and J are TRBV28 and TRBJ1-2; 9 positions match TRBD1. This CDR3 is built from 13 residues. The germline CDR1 and CDR2 sequences are MDHEN and SYDVKM. The junction had 7 bases not matched to a gene; V was cut back by 7 bases and J by 7 bases. CDR3 nucleotide sequence: TGTGCCAGCACCCTGACAGGGGGGGTTGGCTACACCTTC. Translated, it gives CASTLTGGVGYTF.

V gene TRBV11-2 combines with J gene TRBJ1-1; a weak D match, TRBD1 (5 bases). Trimming shortened V by 5 bases and J by 1 base, and 8 bases separated the two germline ends. CDR1 SGHAT and CDR2 FQNNGV come from the germline V gene. CDR3 length equals 13 residues. CDR3 nucleotide sequence: TGTGCCAGCAGCCAAACAGGGAACACTGAAGCTTTCTTT. It codes for CASSQTGNTEAFF.

The chain couples TRBV30 to TRBJ1-2, with 10 bases matching TRBD1. Germline CDR1 GTSNPN, CDR2 SVGIG (reference sequence). The CDR3 consists of 14 residues. Losses at the gene ends were 3 bases for V and 4 bases for J; bases not matched to a gene: 5. The CDR3 loop reads CAWSRTGGSYGYTF. The DNA of the CDR3 is TGTGCCTGGAGCCGGACAGGGGGAAGCTATGGCTACACCTTC.

V and J are TRBV5-1 and TRBJ1-5, with 9 bases aligning to TRBD1. From germline, CDR1 is SGHRS and CDR2 YFSETQ. CDR3 length equals 16 residues. Unmatched junction bases numbered 3, after V lost 0 bases and J lost 2 bases. This chain's CDR3 is CASSLGDREGNQPQHF. The CDR3 nucleotides are TGCGCCAGCAGCTTGGGGGACAGGGAGGGCAATCAGCCCCAGCATTTT.

The chain recombines TRBV3-1 (or the pseudogene TRBV3-2) with TRBJ1-3, with D unclear. V was cut by 5 bases and J by 0 bases, with 8 bases left in between. Germline V gene data show CDR1 as LGHDT and CDR2 as YNNKEL (reference sequence). This CDR3 contains 14 residues. The CDR3 loop reads CASSWSSSGNTIYF. CDR3 nucleotide sequence: TGTGCCAGCAGCTGGAGCAGCTCTGGAAACACCATATATTTT.

This clone was detected only once. CDR3 amino acids: CASSLSQGFTEAFF. CDR3 DNA: TGTGCCAGCAGTCTTTCACAGGGATTCACTGAAGCTTTCTTT. This rearrangement joins TRBV28 to TRBJ1-1; tentative D call: TRBD1 (6 bases). Germline V lookup: CDR1 MDHEN, CDR2 SYDVKM. This CDR3 contains 14 residues. Trimming removed 5 bases at V and 4 bases at J, with 14 bases between. Full variable domain (outside the CDR3, taken from reference TRBV28 and TRBJ1-1): DVKVTQSSRYLVKRTGEKVFLECVQDMDHENMFWYRQDPGLGLRLIYFSYDVKMKEKGDIPEGYSVSREKKERFSLILESASTNQTSMYLCASSLSQGFTEAFFGQGTRLTVV.

The chain links TRBV7-2 to TRBJ2-5; perhaps TRBD2 as D (6 bases). This CDR3 is 16 amino acids long. In germline, CDR1 is SGHTA, CDR2 FQGNSA. Trimming took off 1 base at V and 1 base at J, with 13 bases between the two ends. As DNA, the CDR3 is TGTGCCAGCAGCTTAGAGGGACTCACCTTCCAAGAGACCCAGTACTTC. Residues: CASSLEGLTFQETQYF.

The chain has TRBV7-2 and TRBJ2-7, with 7 bases lining up with TRBD2. The J segment lost 7 bases and the V segment lost 3 bases, leaving 12 bases of the junction unmatched. This CDR3 comprises 15 residues. Germline V CDR1 and CDR2: SGHTA, FQGNSA. CDR3 coding DNA: TGTGCCAGCAGCTTGTCCTTTTACGGGGAGGGGGAGCAGTACTTC. It codes for CASSLSFYGEGEQYF.

The chain recombines TRBV5-1 with TRBJ1-4, with a tentative D call TRBD1 (6 bases). With 4 bases removed from V and 3 bases from J, the gap between germline ends came to 10 bases. The CDR3 totals 14 residues. Germline loops: CDR1 SGHRS, CDR2 YFSETQ. CDR3: CASSAGASNEKLFF. The CDR3 coding sequence is TGCGCCAGCAGCGCGGGGGCGTCTAATGAAAAACTGTTTTTT.